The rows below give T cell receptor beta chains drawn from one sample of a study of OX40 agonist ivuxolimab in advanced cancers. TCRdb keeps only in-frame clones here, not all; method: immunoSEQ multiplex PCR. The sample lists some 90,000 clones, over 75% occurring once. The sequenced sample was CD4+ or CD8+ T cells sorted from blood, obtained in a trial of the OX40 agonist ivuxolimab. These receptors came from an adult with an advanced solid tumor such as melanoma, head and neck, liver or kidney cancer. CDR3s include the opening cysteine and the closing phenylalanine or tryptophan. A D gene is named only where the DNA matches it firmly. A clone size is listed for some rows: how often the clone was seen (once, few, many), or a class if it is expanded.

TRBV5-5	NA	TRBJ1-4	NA	TGTGCCAGCAGCTTGTGGGGGACTAATGAAAAACTGTTTTTT	CASSLWGTNEKLFF
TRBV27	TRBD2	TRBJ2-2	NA	TGTGCCAGCAGTTTTAGCGGGAGGGTGAGCACCGGGGAGCTGTTTTTT	CASSFSGRVSTGELFF
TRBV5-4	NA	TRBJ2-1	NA	TGTGCCAGCAGCTTTCCGGTCGGGAATGAGCAGTTCTTC	CASSFPVGNEQFF
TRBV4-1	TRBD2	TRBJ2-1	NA	TGCGCCAGCAGCCAGGGTGGGGGGGACTACAATGAGCAGTTCTTC	CASSQGGGDYNEQFF
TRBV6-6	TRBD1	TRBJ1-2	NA	TGTGCCAGCAGTATTAGGACAGGAAGCTATGGCTACACCTTC	CASSIRTGSYGYTF
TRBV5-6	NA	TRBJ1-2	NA	TGTGCCAGCAGCTTGGTGGGATATGAGAACTATGGCTACACCTTC	CASSLVGYENYGYTF
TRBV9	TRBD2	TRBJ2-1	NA	TGTGCCAGCAGCGTGGGTTTGACTAGCGGGGACAATGAGCAGTTCTTC	CASSVGLTSGDNEQFF
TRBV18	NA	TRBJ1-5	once	TGTGCCAGCTCACCCGACACTGTCGATCAGCCCCAGCATTTT	CASSPDTVDQPQHF
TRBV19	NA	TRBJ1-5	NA	TGTGCCAGTAGTGGGCAGGGTTTTCAGCCCCAGCATTTT	CASSGQGFQPQHF
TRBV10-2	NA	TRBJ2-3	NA	TGCGCCAGCGGCCCAAATACGCAGTATTTT	CASGPNTQYF